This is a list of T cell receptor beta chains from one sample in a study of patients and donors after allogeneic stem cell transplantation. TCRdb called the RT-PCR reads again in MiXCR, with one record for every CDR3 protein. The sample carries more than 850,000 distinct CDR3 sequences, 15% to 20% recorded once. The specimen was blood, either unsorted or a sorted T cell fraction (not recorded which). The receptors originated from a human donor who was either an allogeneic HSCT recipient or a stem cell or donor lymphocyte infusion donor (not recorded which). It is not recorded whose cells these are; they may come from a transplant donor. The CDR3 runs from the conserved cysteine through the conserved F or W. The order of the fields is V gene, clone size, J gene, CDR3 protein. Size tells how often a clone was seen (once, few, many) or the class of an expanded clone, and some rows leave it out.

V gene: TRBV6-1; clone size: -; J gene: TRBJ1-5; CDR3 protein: CASSESWGDFNQPQHF
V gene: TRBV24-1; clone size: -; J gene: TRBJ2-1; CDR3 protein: CATSDLTSGNQDEQFF
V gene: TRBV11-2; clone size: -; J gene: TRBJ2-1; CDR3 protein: CASVVGNNEQFF
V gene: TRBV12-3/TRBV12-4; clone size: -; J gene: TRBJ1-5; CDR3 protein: CASSLAKNQPQHF
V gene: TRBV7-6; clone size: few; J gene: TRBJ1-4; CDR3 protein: CASSPWGAGEKLFF
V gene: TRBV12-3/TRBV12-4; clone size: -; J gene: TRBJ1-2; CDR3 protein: CASRSGTHYGYTF
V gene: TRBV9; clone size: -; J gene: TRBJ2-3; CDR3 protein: CASSPTGTEFTDTQYF
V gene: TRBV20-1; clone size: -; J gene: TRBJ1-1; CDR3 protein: CSAPRDRGPEAFF
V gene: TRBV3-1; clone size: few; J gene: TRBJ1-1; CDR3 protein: CASSRSDVMNTEAFF
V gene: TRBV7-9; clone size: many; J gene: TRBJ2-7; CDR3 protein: CASSPRGLAGDSYEQYF
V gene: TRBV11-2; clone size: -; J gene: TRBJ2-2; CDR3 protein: CASSSGLAGGQNTGELFF
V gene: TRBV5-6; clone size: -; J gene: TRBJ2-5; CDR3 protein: CASSPGDRQETQYF
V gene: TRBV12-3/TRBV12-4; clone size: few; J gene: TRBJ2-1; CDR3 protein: CASSLGGAGRDEQFF
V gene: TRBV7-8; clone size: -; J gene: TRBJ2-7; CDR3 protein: CASSLDIARYEQYF
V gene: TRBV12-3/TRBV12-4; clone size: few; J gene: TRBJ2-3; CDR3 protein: CASSPNLATQYF
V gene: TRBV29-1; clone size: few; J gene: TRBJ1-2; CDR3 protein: CSARTGDSYTF
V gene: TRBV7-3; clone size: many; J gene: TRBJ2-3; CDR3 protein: CASSLDTLGGTDTQYF
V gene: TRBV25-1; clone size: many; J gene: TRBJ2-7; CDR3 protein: CASSAQGVYEQYF
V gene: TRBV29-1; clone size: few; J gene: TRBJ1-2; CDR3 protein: CSVEDLSGRYGYTF
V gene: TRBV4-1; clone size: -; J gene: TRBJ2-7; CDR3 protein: CASSQDGSGTYEQYF
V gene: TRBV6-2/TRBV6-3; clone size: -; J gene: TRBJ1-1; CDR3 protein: CASSYWRAGTEAFF
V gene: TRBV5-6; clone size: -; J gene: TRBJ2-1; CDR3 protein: CASSTRHTSYNEQFF
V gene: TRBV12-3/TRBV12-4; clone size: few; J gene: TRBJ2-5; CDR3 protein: CASSALVVQETQYF
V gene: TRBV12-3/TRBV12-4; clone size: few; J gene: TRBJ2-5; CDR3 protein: CASSSGTAKETQYF
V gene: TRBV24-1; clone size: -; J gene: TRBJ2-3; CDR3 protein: CATSDSLGARTDTQYF
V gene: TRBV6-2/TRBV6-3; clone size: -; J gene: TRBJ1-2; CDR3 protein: CASSYWDRGYGYTF
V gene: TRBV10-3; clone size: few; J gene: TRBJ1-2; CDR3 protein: CAISDLQKTNYGYTF
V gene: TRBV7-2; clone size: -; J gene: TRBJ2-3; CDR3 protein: CASSSTWASPTDTQYF
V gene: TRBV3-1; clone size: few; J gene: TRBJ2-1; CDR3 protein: CASSLTLGQYIDEQFF
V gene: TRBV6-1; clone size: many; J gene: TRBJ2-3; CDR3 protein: CASRGSLTDTQYF
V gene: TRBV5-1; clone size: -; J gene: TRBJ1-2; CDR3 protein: CASSLVAGSGYGYTF
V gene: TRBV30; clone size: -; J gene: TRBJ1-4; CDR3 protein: CACPQGGVGEKLFF
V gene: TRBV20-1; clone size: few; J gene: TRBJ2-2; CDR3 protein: CTVAGSTGELFF
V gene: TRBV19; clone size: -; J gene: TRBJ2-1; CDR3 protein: CASSIIGSEQFF
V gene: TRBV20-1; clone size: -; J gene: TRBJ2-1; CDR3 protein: CSASPSLAGGDNEQFF
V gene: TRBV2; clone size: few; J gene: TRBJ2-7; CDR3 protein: CASNSDGEQYF
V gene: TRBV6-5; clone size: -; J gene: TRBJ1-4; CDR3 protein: CASSYFGGRGSEKLFF
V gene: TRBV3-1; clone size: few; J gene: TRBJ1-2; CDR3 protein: CASSHRGDYGYTF
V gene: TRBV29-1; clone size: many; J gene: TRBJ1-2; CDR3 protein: CSVRDRGNYGYTF
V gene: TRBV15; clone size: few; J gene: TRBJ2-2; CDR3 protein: CATSSWGTSGRRKNTGELFF
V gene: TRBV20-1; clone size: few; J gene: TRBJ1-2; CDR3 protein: CSARVDTRWGYTF
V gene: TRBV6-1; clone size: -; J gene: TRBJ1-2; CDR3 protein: CASSASGYRSKGYTF
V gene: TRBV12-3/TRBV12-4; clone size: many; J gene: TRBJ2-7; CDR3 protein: CASSTGTGYEQYF
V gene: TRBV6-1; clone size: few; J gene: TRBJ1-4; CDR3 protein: CASRPGVGNEKLFF
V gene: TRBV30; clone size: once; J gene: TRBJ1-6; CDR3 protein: CAWMGDRRVNSPLHF
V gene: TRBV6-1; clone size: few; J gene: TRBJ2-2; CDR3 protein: CASSTPMTGSVTGELFF
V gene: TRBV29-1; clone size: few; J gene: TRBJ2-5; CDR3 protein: CSVGVAGRVKETQYF
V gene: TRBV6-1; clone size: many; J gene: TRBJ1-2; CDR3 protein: CASSIWGQHGYTF
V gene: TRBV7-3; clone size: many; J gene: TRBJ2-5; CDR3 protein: CASSRDLQETQYF
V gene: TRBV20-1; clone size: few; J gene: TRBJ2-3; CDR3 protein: CSAKLAGGLTDTQYF
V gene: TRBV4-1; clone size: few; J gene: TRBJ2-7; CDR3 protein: CASSEGQGGSYEQYF
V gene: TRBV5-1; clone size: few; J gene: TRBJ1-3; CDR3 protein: CASSGDGSGNTIYF
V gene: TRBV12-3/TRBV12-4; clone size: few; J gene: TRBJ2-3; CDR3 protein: CASSLGLDSLGTQYF